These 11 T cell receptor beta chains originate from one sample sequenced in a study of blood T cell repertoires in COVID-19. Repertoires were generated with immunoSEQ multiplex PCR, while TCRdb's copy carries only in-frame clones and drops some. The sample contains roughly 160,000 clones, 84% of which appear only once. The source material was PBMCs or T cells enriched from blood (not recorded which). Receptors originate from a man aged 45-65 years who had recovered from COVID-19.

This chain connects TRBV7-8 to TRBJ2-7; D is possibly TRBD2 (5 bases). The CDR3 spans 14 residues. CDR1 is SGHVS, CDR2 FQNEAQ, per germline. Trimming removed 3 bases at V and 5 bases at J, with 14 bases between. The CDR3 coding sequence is TGTGCCAGCAGCTTCTCCGGTACTAGGCACGAGCAGTACTTC. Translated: CASSFSGTRHEQYF.

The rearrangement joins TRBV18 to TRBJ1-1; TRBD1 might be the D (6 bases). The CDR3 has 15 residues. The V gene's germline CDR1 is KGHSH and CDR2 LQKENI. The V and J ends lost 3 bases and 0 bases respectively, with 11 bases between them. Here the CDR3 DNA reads TGTGCCAGCTCACCCAGGACAGAAATGAACACTGAAGCTTTCTTT. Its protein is CASSPRTEMNTEAFF. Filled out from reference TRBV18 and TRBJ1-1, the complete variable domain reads NAGVMQNPRHLVRRRGQEARLRCSPMKGHSHVYWYRQLPEEGLKFMVYLQKENIIDESGMPKERFSAEFPKEGPSILRIQQVVRGDSAAYFCASSPRTEMNTEAFFGQGTRLTVV.

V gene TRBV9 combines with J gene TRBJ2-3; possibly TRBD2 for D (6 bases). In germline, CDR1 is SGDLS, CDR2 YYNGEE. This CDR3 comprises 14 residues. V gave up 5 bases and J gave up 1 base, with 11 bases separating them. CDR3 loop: CASSVSGRTDTQYF. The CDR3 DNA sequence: TGTGCCAGCAGTGTTAGCGGCCGCACAGATACGCAGTATTTT.

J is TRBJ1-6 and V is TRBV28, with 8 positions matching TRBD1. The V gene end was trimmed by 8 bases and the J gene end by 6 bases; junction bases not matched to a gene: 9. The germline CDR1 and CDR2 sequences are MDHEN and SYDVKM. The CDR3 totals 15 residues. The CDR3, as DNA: TGTGCCAGCTCTACACCGGGACAGGCTAATTCACCCCTCCACTTT. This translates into CASSTPGQANSPLHF.

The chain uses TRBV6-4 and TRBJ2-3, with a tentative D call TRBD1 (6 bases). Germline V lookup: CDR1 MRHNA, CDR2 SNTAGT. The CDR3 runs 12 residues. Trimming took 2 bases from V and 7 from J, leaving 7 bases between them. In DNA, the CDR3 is TGTGCCAGCAGTGACGGGGGCTATACGCAGTATTTT. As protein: CASSDGGYTQYF.

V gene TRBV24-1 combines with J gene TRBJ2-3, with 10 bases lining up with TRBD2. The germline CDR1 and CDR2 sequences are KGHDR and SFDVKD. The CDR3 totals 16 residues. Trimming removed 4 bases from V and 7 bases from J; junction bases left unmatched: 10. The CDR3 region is CATSERTSGIRHTQYF. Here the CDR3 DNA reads TGTGCCACCAGTGAACGGACTAGCGGAATACGTCATACGCAGTATTTT.

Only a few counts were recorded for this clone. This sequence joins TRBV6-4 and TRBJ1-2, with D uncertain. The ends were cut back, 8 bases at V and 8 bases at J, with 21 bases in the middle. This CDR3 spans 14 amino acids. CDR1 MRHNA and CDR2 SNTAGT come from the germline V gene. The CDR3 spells CASRGLARIWGYTF. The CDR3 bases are TGTGCCAGCCGAGGGCTCGCTCGGATTTGGGGCTACACCTTC.

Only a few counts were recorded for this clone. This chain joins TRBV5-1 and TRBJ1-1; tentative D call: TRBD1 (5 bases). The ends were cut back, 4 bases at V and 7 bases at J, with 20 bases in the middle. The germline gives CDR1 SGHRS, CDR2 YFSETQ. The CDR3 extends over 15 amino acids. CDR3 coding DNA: TGCGCCAGCAGCCCCTCTGACAGCGGGACCGGTGAAGCTTTCTTT. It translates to CASSPSDSGTGEAFF.

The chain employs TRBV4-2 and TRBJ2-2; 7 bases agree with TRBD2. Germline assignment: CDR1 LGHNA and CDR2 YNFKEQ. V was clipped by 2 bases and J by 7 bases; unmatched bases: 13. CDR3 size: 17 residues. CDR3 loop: CASSQPAAKGGFGELFF. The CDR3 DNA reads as TGTGCCAGCAGCCAACCCGCCGCGAAGGGAGGGTTCGGGGAGCTGTTTTTT.

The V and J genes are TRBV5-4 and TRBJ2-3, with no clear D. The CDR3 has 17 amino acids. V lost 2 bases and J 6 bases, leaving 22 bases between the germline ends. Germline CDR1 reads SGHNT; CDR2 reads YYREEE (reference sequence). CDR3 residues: CASSFLAPDPDSDTQYF. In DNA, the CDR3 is TGTGCCAGCAGCTTTCTTGCCCCCGACCCGGATAGCGATACGCAGTATTTT.

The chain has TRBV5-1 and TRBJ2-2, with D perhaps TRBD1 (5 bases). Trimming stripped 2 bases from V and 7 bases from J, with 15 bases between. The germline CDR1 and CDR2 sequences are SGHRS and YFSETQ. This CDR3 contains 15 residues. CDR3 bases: TGCGCCAGCAGCTTCCCTAGGGGCGGTTTCGGGGAGCTGTTTTTT. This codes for CASSFPRGGFGELFF.